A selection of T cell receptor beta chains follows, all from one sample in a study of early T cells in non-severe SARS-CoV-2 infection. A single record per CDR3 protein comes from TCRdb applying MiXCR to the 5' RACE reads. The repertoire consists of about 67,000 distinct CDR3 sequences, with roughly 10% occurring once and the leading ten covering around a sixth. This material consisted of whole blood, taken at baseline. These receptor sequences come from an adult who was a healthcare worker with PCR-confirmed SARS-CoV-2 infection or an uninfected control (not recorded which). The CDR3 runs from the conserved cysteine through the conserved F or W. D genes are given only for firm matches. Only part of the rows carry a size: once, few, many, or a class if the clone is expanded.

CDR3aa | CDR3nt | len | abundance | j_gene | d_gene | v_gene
CASSTHNNYGYTF | TGTGCCAGTAGTACACACAATAACTATGGCTACACCTTC | 13 | . | TRBJ1-2 | . | TRBV19
CASSLVPAGGSYNEQFF | TGCGCCAGCAGCTTGGTTCCAGCGGGAGGGTCCTACAATGAGCAGTTCTTC | 17 | many | TRBJ2-1 | TRBD2 | TRBV5-1
CASSLSAGGRYGDTQYF | TGTGCCAGCTCACTCTCGGCGGGAGGCCGGTACGGTGATACGCAGTATTTT | 17 | many | TRBJ2-3 | TRBD2 | TRBV18
CASSYRRGQPQHF | TGTGCCAGCAGTTACCGGAGGGGCCAGCCCCAGCATTTT | 13 | many | TRBJ1-5 | . | TRBV6-7
CASSRKTSGYEQYF | TGTGCCAGCAGCCGAAAGACTAGCGGCTACGAGCAGTACTTC | 14 | many | TRBJ2-7 | TRBD2 | TRBV7-9
CASSDLQNTEAFF | TGCGCCAGCAGCGACCTTCAGAACACTGAAGCTTTCTTT | 13 | many | TRBJ1-1 | . | TRBV10-2
CASRSTSGNYNEQFF | TGTGCCAGCAGGTCAACTAGCGGGAACTACAATGAGCAGTTCTTC | 15 | . | TRBJ2-1 | TRBD2 | TRBV28
CASRGRGAYGYTF | TGTGCCAGCCGGGGGCGCGGGGCCTATGGCTACACCTTC | 13 | . | TRBJ1-2 | . | TRBV28
CASSDPGTVVKTQYF | TGTGCCAGCAGTGATCCCGGGACAGTCGTGAAGACCCAGTACTTC | 15 | many | TRBJ2-5 | TRBD1 | TRBV6-1
CSVEEGLADKQYF | TGCAGCGTCGAGGAGGGACTAGCGGACAAGCAGTACTTC | 13 | . | TRBJ2-7 | TRBD2 | TRBV29-1
CASSPGQGASDTQYF | TGTGCCAGCAGCCCTGGACAGGGGGCCTCAGATACGCAGTATTTT | 15 | many | TRBJ2-3 | TRBD1 | TRBV27
CASSSTGVGADTQYF | TGTGCCAGCAGTTCCACAGGGGTCGGGGCAGATACGCAGTATTTT | 15 | few | TRBJ2-3 | TRBD1 | TRBV28
CASSSGGGSPYNEQFF | TGTGCCAGCAGTTCTGGAGGTGGAAGTCCCTACAATGAGCAGTTCTTC | 16 | many | TRBJ2-1 | . | TRBV28
CASSQPTKSTNGGYTF | TGCGCCAGCAGCCAACCTACGAAATCCACCAATGGGGGCTACACCTTC | 16 | many | TRBJ1-2 | . | TRBV4-1
CAISESGGRSNEQFF | TGTGCCATCAGTGAGTCTGGCGGGAGATCCAATGAGCAGTTCTTC | 15 | many | TRBJ2-1 | TRBD2 | TRBV10-3
CSAGGQGQYEQYF | TGCAGTGCTGGAGGACAGGGACAGTACGAGCAGTACTTC | 13 | many | TRBJ2-7 | TRBD1 | TRBV20-1
CAWSVRGTDTQYF | TGTGCCTGGAGTGTACGGGGGACAGATACGCAGTATTTT | 13 | . | TRBJ2-3 | . | TRBV30
CASSPQDRGVDTF | TGTGCCAGCTCACCCCAAGACAGGGGAGTAGACACCTTC | 13 | . | TRBJ1-2 | TRBD1 | TRBV18
CASSLEIPQLGQETQYF | TGTGCCAGCAGCTTAGAAATTCCCCAATTGGGACAAGAGACCCAGTACTTC | 17 | few | TRBJ2-5 | . | TRBV7-6
CASSPRTEITDTQYF | TGTGCCAGCAGTCCCAGGACAGAAATCACAGATACGCAGTATTTT | 15 | . | TRBJ2-3 | . | TRBV28
CASSSGRRTSYNEQFF | TGTGCCAGCAGCTCAGGGCGGCGGACGTCCTACAATGAGCAGTTCTTC | 16 | many | TRBJ2-1 | . | TRBV12-3/TRBV12-4
CASSVSSGQETQYF | TGTGCCAGCAGTGTTTCGAGCGGCCAAGAGACCCAGTACTTC | 14 | few | TRBJ2-5 | . | TRBV6-1
CASSRDATGELFF | TGTGCCAGCTCCCGGGACGCAACCGGGGAGCTGTTTTTT | 13 | . | TRBJ2-2 | . | TRBV7-2
CSVPGTSGSFGTDTQYF | TGCAGCGTTCCCGGGACTAGCGGGAGTTTCGGCACAGATACGCAGTATTTT | 17 | . | TRBJ2-3 | TRBD2 | TRBV29-1
CASSEGLYQETQYF | TGTGCCAGCAGTGAGGGTCTGTACCAAGAGACCCAGTACTTC | 14 | few | TRBJ2-5 | . | TRBV28
CASSSYGYTF | TGTGCCAGCAGCTCGTATGGCTACACCTTC | 10 | many | TRBJ1-2 | . | TRBV7-2
CASSLNLNTNYGYTF | TGTGCCAGCAGCTTGAACCTTAATACTAACTATGGCTACACCTTC | 15 | many | TRBJ1-2 | . | TRBV7-2
CASSPARSYGYTF | TGCGCCAGCAGCCCAGCCCGAAGCTATGGCTACACCTTC | 13 | . | TRBJ1-2 | . | TRBV5-1
CASSLAWQGANIQYF | TGTGCCAGCAGCTTAGCTTGGCAGGGGGCAAACATTCAGTACTTC | 15 | . | TRBJ2-4 | TRBD1 | TRBV7-9
CASSRKLRGLATNEKLFF | TGTGCCAGCAGCCGCAAGTTACGGGGGCTTGCAACTAATGAAAAACTGTTTTTT | 18 | many | TRBJ1-4 | . | TRBV27
CASSSTAGGWVRTDTQYF | TGTGCCAGCAGTTCGACAGCGGGAGGTTGGGTTAGGACAGATACGCAGTATTTT | 18 | . | TRBJ2-3 | TRBD2 | TRBV28
CASSLGAWSTEAFF | TGCGCCAGCAGCTTGGGGGCTTGGAGCACTGAAGCTTTCTTT | 14 | . | TRBJ1-1 | . | TRBV5-1
CASSQDIQGEAFF | TGCGCCAGCAGCCAAGATATCCAGGGTGAAGCTTTCTTT | 13 | many | TRBJ1-1 | . | TRBV4-3
CASSLDDAYQPQHF | TGTGCCAGCAGCTTAGACGATGCATATCAGCCCCAGCATTTT | 14 | many | TRBJ1-5 | . | TRBV7-9
CASSTERELDTQYF | TGTGCCAGCAGCACTGAGCGGGAGTTGGATACGCAGTATTTT | 14 | few | TRBJ2-3 | TRBD2 | TRBV5-4
CASRTGTDNTGELFF | TGTGCCAGCAGGACCGGGACAGATAACACCGGGGAGCTGTTTTTT | 15 | few | TRBJ2-2 | TRBD1 | TRBV12-3/TRBV12-4
CASSPPGTSPYEQYF | TGTGCCAGCAGCCCCCCCGGGACTAGTCCCTACGAGCAGTACTTC | 15 | many | TRBJ2-7 | TRBD2 | TRBV11-2
CACKNRTGNTGELFF | TGCGCCTGCAAGAATCGGACGGGGAACACCGGGGAGCTGTTTTTT | 15 | few | TRBJ2-2 | . | TRBV5-1
CSATTSYEQYF | TGCAGTGCTACTACTAGCTACGAGCAGTACTTC | 11 | . | TRBJ2-7 | . | TRBV20-1